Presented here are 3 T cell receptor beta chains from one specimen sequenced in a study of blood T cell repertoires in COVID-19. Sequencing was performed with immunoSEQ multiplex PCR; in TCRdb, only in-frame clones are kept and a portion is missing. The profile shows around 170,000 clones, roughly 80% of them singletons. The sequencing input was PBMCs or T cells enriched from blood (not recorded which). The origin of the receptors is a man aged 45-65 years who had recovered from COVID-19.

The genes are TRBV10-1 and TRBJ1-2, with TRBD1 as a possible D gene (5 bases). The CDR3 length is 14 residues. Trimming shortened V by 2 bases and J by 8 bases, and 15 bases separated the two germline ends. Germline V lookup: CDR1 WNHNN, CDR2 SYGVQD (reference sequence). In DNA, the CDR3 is TGCGCCAGCAGTGAGCAGCGGGGCGTTATGGGCTACACCTTC. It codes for CASSEQRGVMGYTF.

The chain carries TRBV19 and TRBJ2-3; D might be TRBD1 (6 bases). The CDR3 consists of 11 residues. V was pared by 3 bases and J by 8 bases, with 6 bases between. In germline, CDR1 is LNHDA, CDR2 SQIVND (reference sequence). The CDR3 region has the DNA TGTGCCAGTAGTATCAGGGGTACGCAGTATTTT. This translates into CASSIRGTQYF.

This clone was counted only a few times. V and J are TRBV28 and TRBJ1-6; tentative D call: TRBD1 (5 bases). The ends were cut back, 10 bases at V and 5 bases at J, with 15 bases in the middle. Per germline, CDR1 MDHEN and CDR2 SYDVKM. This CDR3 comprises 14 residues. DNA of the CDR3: TGTGCCACCCATTTGGACACCAATAATTCACCCCTCCACTTT. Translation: CATHLDTNNSPLHF.